The rows below give T cell receptor beta chains drawn from one sample of a study of tumor and adjacent non-tumor tissue in lung cancer. TCRdb analysed the multiplex PCR reads with MiXCR anew, one entry per CDR3 protein. This table holds fewer than 80,000 distinct CDR3 sequences, approximately 68% found once. The sample comprised lung tumor tissue. All receptors come from a woman aged 70-85 years with non-small cell lung cancer. The CDR3 runs from the conserved cysteine through the conserved F or W. D genes are given only for firm matches. Expanded clones get a size class; other rows say once, few or many, or leave the size out.

J | V | size | D | CDR3 | DNA
TRBJ1-1 | TRBV6-1 | . | TRBD1 | CASSRDRDAEAVF | TGTGCCAGCAGTCGGGACAGGGATGCCGAAGCTGTCTTT
TRBJ2-1 | TRBV11-3 | . | . | CASSLGHGTYNEQLF | TGTGCCAGCAGCTTAGGGCATGGTACCTACAATGAGCAGTTATTC
TRBJ2-2 | TRBV6-5 | . | . | CDSSRSGGEITGELFF | TGTGACAGCAGCCGATCGGGCGGAGAGATCACCGGGGAACTGTTTTTT
TRBJ2-7 | TRBV13 | . | TRBD2 | CASNKGTIGRSEQYF | TGTGCCAGCAACAAGGGGACTATCGGGAGATCGGAGCAGTACTTC
TRBJ2-1 | TRBV29-1 | once | TRBD1 | CSVDLGTRGPLGEQFF | TGCAGCGTTGACCTGGGAACTAGGGGGCCTCTAGGTGAGCAATTCTTC
TRBJ2-7 | TRBV6-5 | . | . | CASSYSLHQIHEQYF | TGTGCCAGCAGTTACTCGCTCCACCAGATCCATGAGCAGTACTTC
TRBJ1-1 | TRBV6-2/TRBV6-3 | once | . | CASRANSPLDAFF | TGTGCTAGCAGAGCAAACAGTCCCCTGGATGCTTTCTTT
TRBJ2-7 | TRBV6-1 | many | TRBD2 | CASSEVAGSSYEQYF | TGTGCCAGCAGTGAAGTAGCGGGCTCCTCCTACGAGCAGTACTTC
TRBJ2-3 | TRBV5-1 | . | TRBD2 | CASSEGLAGVIDTQYF | TGCGCCAGCAGCGAAGGACTAGCGGGAGTTATAGATACGCAGTATTTT
TRBJ2-3 | TRBV12-5 | . | . | CAGGAGAGTLDTQYF | TGTGCTGGTGGAGCCGGGGCAGGGACTTTAGATACGCAGTATTTT
TRBJ2-6 | TRBV28 | . | . | CASRIGGSGANVLTF | TGTGCCAGCAGGATCGGAGGCTCTGGAGCCAACGTCCTGACTTTC
TRBJ1-2 | TRBV6-5 | . | . | CASSYHGEGGYTF | TGTGCCAGCAGTTATCATGGAGAAGGAGGCTACACCTTC
TRBJ2-7 | TRBV28 | many | TRBD1 | CASRTGTGLYEQYF | TGTGCCAGCAGGACCGGGACAGGGTTGTACGAGCAGTACTTC
TRBJ2-3 | TRBV11-2 | . | . | CASSVRPDHHTQYF | TGTGCCAGCAGCGTAAGGCCCGATCACCATACGCAGTATTTT
TRBJ1-2 | TRBV6-5 | . | . | CASSPQGDIYGCTF | TGTGCCAGCAGTCCGCAAGGGGACATCTACGGCTGCACCTTC
TRBJ2-3 | TRBV20-1 | . | TRBD2 | CSAYPTSGSTDTQYF | TGCAGTGCTTACCCAACTAGCGGGAGTACAGATACGCAATATTTT
TRBJ2-1 | TRBV4-2 | . | TRBD1 | CARSLGIGGTDNEQFF | TGTGCCAGAAGCCTCGGAATAGGGGGCACCGACAATGAGCAGTTCTTC
TRBJ2-1 | TRBV5-6 | . | TRBD1 | CTSSFGTGVDNEQFF | TGTACCAGCAGCTTCGGGACAGGGGTGGACAATGAGCAGTTCTTC
TRBJ2-5 | TRBV20-1 | few | TRBD2 | CSARTIGRLRETQYF | TGCAGTGCTAGGACTATCGGGAGGTTGCGGGAGACCCAGTACTTC
TRBJ2-7 | TRBV20-1 | . | . | CSARHRGNEQYF | TGCAGTGCTAGACATCGCGGTAACGAACAGTACTTC
TRBJ1-2 | TRBV7-9 | . | TRBD1 | CASSSSGQGALGYTF | TGTGCCAGCAGCTCATCGGGACAGGGGGCTCTTGGCTACACCTTC
TRBJ1-5 | TRBV7-9 | few | TRBD1 | CASSLGQGAKQPQHF | TGTGCCAGCAGCTTAGGACAGGGGGCGAAACAGCCCCAGCATTTT
TRBJ2-5 | TRBV6-1 | . | TRBD2 | CASSGGTNVDTQYF | TGTGCCAGCAGCGGCGGGACTAACGTAGATACCCAGTACTTC
TRBJ2-7 | TRBV5-4 | . | . | CASRSRTAIYEQCF | TGTGCCAGCAGATCCAGGACAGCAATCTACGAGCAGTGCTTC
TRBJ2-7 | TRBV5-1 | . | TRBD1 | CASSPGTGHYGQYF | TGCGCCAGCAGCCCCGGGACAGGACACTACGGGCAGTACTTC
TRBJ2-7 | TRBV11-1 | once | . | CASSALVATGDKQYF | TGTGCCAGCAGTGCCCTTGTGGCGACGGGGGACAAGCAGTACTTC
TRBJ2-3 | TRBV20-1 | many | . | CSASPTDTQYF | TGCAGTGCTTCCCCCACAGATACGCAGTATTTT